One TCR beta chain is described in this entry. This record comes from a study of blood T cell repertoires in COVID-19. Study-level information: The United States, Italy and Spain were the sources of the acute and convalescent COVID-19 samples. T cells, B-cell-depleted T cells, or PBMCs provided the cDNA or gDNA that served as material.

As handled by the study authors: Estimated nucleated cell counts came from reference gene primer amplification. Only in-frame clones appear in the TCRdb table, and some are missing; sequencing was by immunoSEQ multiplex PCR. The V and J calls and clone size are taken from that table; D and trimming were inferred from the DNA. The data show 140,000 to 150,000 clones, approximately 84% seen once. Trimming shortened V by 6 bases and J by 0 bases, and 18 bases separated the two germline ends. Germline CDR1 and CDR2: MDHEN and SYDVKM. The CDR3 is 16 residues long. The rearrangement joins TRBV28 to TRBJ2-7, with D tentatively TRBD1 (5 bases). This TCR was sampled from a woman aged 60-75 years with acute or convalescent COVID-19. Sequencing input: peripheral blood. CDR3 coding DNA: TGTGCCAGCAGGGACACCAGGGCGCCGAGCTCCTACGAGCAGTACTTC. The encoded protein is CASRDTRAPSSYEQYF.